A selection of T cell receptor beta chains follows, all from one sample in a study of blood T cells in healthy people across ages. TCRdb ran MiXCR on the 5' RACE reads and lists one entry per CDR3 protein. The sample includes over 600,000 distinct CDR3 sequences, 56% seen only once; the top ten take under 30%. Sequencing was carried out using blood. Source of these receptors: a man aged 40-55 years in good health. Both conserved end residues are part of each CDR3. D genes are given only for firm matches. Expanded clones get a size class; other rows say once, few or many, or leave the size out.

V gene	D gene	J gene	clone size	CDR3 DNA	CDR3 protein
TRBV6-5	NA	TRBJ2-2	NA	TGTGCCAGCGGTTACGTTTCGTGGAACACCGGGGAGCTGTTTTTT	CASGYVSWNTGELFF
TRBV29-1	NA	TRBJ2-3	NA	TGCAGCGTTGAGCCGGCAACGAGGGATACGCAGTATTTT	CSVEPATRDTQYF
TRBV7-2	TRBD1	TRBJ2-7	few	TGTGCCAGCAGCTTACCGCCGGGACAGGTGACCTACGAGCAGTACTTC	CASSLPPGQVTYEQYF
TRBV28	NA	TRBJ2-7	NA	TGTGCCAGCAGCGGGTGGGACTCCCTCTCTTACGAGCAGTACTTC	CASSGWDSLSYEQYF
TRBV25-1	NA	TRBJ1-1	NA	TGTGCCAGCAGTGAAAACAGGGTCACTGAAGCTTTCTTT	CASSENRVTEAFF
TRBV20-1	NA	TRBJ2-3	few	TGCAGTGCTAGAGATCTCAGAGCGGTTAGCACAGATACGCAGTATTTT	CSARDLRAVSTDTQYF
TRBV12-3/TRBV12-4	NA	TRBJ1-6	few	TGTGCCAGCAGCCCAGAATTAGCGACAGGTCTTCATTCACCCCTCCACTTT	CASSPELATGLHSPLHF
TRBV27	NA	TRBJ2-7	NA	TGTGCCAGCAGTCAACAGGGCGGGCCGCAGTACTTC	CASSQQGGPQYF
TRBV2	NA	TRBJ1-6	few	TGTGCCAGCAGTGGGGCAATAGGGTTCGGCTCACCCCTCCACTTT	CASSGAIGFGSPLHF
TRBV7-8	NA	TRBJ1-2	once	TGTGCCAGCAGCTTAGCAGGGTACAGCGCAGGCTACACCTTC	CASSLAGYSAGYTF
TRBV9	TRBD1	TRBJ2-1	NA	TGTGCCAGCAGCGTAGGAGGGACAGGAGTCACCTACAATGAGCAGTTCTTC	CASSVGGTGVTYNEQFF
TRBV5-1	NA	TRBJ2-5	few	TGCGCCAGCAGCTTGGCCGCACTAGCAGAAGAGACCCAGTACTTC	CASSLAALAEETQYF
TRBV5-6	TRBD2	TRBJ2-4	NA	TGTGCCAGCAGCACCGGACTAGCGGGAGTCATTCAGTACTTC	CASSTGLAGVIQYF
TRBV9	TRBD2	TRBJ2-5	NA	TGTGCCAGCAGCCGGGGATCTAGCGGGAGTCAAGAGACCCAGTACTTC	CASSRGSSGSQETQYF
TRBV20-1	TRBD2	TRBJ2-5	NA	TGCAGTGCTATTCGAACTAGCGGGATATCGGGGACCCAGTACTTC	CSAIRTSGISGTQYF
TRBV6-5	TRBD1	TRBJ2-7	NA	TGTGCCAGCCGGGGGACAGGGGGTTTTAGTGGCTACGAGCAGTACTTC	CASRGTGGFSGYEQYF